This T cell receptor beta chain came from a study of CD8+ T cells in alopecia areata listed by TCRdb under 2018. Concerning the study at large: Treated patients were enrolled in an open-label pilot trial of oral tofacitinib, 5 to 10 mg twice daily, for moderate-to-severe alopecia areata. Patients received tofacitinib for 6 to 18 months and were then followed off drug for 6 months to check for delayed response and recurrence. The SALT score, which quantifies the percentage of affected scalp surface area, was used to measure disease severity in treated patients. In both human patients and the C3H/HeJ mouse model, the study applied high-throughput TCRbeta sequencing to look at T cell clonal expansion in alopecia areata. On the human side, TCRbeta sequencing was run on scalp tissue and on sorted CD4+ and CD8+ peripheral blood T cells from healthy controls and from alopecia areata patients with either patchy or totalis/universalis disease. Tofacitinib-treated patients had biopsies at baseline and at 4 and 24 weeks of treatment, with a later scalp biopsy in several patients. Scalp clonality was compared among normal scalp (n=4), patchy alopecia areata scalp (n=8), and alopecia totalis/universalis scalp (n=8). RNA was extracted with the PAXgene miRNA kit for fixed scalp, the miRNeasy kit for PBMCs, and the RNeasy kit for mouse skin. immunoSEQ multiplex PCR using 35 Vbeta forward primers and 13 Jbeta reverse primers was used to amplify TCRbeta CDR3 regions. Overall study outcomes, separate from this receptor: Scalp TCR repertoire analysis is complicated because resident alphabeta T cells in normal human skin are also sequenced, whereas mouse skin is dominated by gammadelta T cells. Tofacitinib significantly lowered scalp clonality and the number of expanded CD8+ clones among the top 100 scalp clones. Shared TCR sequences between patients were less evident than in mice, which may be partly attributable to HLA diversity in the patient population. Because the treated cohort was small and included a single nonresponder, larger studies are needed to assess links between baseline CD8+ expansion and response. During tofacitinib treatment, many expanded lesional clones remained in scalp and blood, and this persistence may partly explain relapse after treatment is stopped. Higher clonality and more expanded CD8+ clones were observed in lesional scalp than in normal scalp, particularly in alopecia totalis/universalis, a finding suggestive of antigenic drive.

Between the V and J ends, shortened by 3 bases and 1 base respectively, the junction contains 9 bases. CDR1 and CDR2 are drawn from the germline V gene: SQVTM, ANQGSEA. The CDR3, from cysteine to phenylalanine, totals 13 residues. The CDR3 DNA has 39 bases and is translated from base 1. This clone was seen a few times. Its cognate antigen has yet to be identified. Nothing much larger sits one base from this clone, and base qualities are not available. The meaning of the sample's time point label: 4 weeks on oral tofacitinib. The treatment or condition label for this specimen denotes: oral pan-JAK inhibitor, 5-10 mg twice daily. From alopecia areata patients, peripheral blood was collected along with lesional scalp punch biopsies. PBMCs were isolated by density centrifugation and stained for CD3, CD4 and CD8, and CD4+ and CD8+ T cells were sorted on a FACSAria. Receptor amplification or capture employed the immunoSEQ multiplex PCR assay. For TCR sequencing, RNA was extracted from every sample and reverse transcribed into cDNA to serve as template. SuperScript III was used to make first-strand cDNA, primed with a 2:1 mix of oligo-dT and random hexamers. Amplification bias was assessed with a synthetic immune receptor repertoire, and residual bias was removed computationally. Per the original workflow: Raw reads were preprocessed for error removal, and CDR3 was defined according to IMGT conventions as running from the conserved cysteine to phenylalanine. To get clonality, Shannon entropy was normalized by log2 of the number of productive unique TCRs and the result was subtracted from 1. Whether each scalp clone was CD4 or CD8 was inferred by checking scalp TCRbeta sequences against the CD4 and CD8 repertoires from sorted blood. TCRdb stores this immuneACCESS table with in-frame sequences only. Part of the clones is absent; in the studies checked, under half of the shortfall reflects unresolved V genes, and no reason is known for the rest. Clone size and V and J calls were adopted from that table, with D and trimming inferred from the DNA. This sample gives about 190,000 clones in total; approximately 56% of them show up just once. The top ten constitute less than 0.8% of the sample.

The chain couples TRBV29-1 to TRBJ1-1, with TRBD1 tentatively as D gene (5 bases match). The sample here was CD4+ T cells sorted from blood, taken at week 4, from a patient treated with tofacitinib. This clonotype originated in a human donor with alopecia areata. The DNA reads TGCAGCGTTGACCAGGGAGCGAACACTGAAGCTTTCTTT. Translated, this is CSVDQGANTEAFF.